The T cell receptor (beta chain) under discussion was sequenced for a study of Ad26.COV2.S vaccination and SARS-CoV-2 variants. Background on the study: Dosing was one shot or two shots 56 days apart.

V lost 0 bases to trimming and J lost 6 bases; unmatched junction nucleotides: 6. The germline V gene encodes CDR1 MNHEY and CDR2 SVGAGI. This CDR3 has 16 residues. Clones were sequenced by immunoSEQ multiplex PCR, and TCRdb holds only the in-frame ones, with some missing. This table holds hundreds of thousands of clones, around 90% found once. Treatment: 19 received Ad26.COV2.S at low or high dose, single or two shots; five or six received placebo; per-sample allocation not given. Day 63 after the first injection of vaccine or placebo was the sampling time. The starting material was peripheral blood, obtained in a trial of Ad26.COV2.S vaccine versus placebo. The chain recombines TRBV6-5 with TRBJ2-1; 9 bases line up with TRBD2. This TCR was recovered from a person between 18 and 60 years old who received the Ad26.COV2.S COVID-19 vaccine or a placebo. The CDR3 nucleotides read TGTGCCAGCAGTTACTCTATAGCGGGGGCCGCCAATGAGCAGTTCTTC. Translating gives CASSYSIAGAANEQFF.